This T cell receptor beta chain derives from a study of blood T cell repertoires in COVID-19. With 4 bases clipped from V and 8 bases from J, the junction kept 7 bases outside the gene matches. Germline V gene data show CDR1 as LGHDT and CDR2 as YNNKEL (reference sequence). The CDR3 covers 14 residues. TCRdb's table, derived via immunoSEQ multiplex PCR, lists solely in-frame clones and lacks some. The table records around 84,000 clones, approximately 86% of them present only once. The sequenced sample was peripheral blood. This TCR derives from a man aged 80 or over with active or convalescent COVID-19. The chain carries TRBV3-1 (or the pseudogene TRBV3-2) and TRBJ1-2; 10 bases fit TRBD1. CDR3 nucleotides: TGTGCCAGCAGCCTCCCGGGACAGGGGCGAGGCTACACCTTC. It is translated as CASSLPGQGRGYTF.